This T cell receptor beta chain was sequenced for a study of blood T cell repertoires in COVID-19. Germline V gene sequence: CDR1 SQVTM, CDR2 ANQGSEA. This CDR3 has 12 amino acids. Trimming took 7 bases from V and 1 from J, leaving 10 bases between them. Clones were sequenced by immunoSEQ multiplex PCR, and TCRdb holds only the in-frame ones, with some missing. Found here are approximately 400,000 clones, 88% of them singletons; the top ten hold about 12%. Enrolment of Seattle patients took place during active infection, and they were followed longitudinally. Input material: peripheral blood. The TCR was taken from a woman in her forties or fifties with COVID-19, enrolled during active disease. The V gene is TRBV29-1, the J gene TRBJ1-1; the D is unclear. In DNA, the CDR3 is TGCAGCGCCGGGAGACGGAACACTGAAGCTTTCTTT. This encodes CSAGRRNTEAFF.